The rows below give T cell receptor beta chains drawn from one sample of a study of identical twins. Each CDR3 protein is one row after TCRdb ran MiXCR on the 5' RACE reads. Of about 890,000 distinct CDR3 sequences listed, about 12% are singletons. This same sample was also taken into another study, of yellow fever vaccine responses in identical twins.

The sample consisted of PBMCs. These receptors all stem from a woman between 18 and 29 years old in good health. The CDR3 runs from the conserved cysteine through the conserved F or W. The D gene is left open where the match is weak. Clone size is given for some rows only: seen once, a few or many times, or a class if the clone is expanded.

v_call,clone_size,j_call,d_call,cdr3_aa,cdr3_nt
TRBV28,-,TRBJ1-2,-,CASSSDSEYGYTF,TGTGCCAGCAGCTCGGACAGCGAGTATGGCTACACCTTC
TRBV5-1,-,TRBJ2-2,-,CASSLTVPADTGELFF,TGCGCCAGCAGCTTGACCGTACCGGCGGACACCGGGGAGCTGTTTTTT
TRBV24-1,few,TRBJ1-1,-,CATRGTGNTEAFF,TGTGCCACCAGGGGAACAGGGAACACTGAAGCTTTCTTT
TRBV10-1,-,TRBJ2-7,-,CASSRYREGEQYF,TGCGCCAGCAGTCGCTACCGAGAAGGGGAGCAGTACTTC
TRBV20-1,many,TRBJ1-4,TRBD1,CSVTDRVNEKLFF,TGCAGTGTGACGGACAGGGTAAATGAAAAACTGTTTTTT
TRBV7-9,-,TRBJ1-1,-,CASSRTPSAEAFF,TGTGCCAGCAGCCGGACTCCGTCTGCTGAAGCTTTCTTT
TRBV7-9,-,TRBJ2-5,-,CAGRTDKETQYF,TGTGCCGGGAGGACAGATAAAGAGACCCAGTACTTC
TRBV20-1,-,TRBJ2-3,TRBD2,CSAETETSVSTDTQYF,TGCAGTGCAGAGACCGAGACTAGCGTAAGCACAGATACGCAGTATTTT
TRBV5-6,-,TRBJ2-2,-,CASSLSGARWELFF,TGTGCCAGCAGCTTGTCGGGGGCTCGGTGGGAGCTGTTTTTT
TRBV24-1,few,TRBJ2-1,TRBD1,CATSDTGVYSYNEQFF,TGTGCCACCAGTGATACAGGGGTTTACTCCTACAATGAGCAGTTCTTC
TRBV7-9,few,TRBJ2-1,TRBD2,CASFRTSGSYSYNEQFF,TGTGCCAGCTTCCGGACTAGCGGGAGTTATTCCTACAATGAGCAGTTCTTC
TRBV20-1,-,TRBJ2-6,TRBD1,CSAFNRGSGANVLTF,TGCAGTGCTTTCAACAGGGGCTCTGGGGCCAACGTCCTGACTTTC
TRBV28,few,TRBJ1-2,-,CATSGQIIYGYTF,TGTGCCACCTCAGGACAAATAATCTATGGCTACACCTTC
TRBV7-9,-,TRBJ2-1,-,CASSLGFGPNEQFF,TGTGCCAGCAGCTTAGGGTTTGGGCCCAATGAGCAGTTCTTC
TRBV5-1,-,TRBJ1-3,-,CASSLVGGTGNTIYF,TGCGCCAGCAGCTTAGTCGGGGGCACTGGAAACACCATATATTTT
TRBV5-1,-,TRBJ2-3,-,CASSLERIDTQYF,TGCGCCAGCAGCTTGGAGAGGATAGATACGCAGTATTTT
TRBV12-3/TRBV12-4,-,TRBJ1-1,-,CASRKTGVNTEAFF,TGTGCCAGCAGAAAAACAGGCGTTAACACTGAAGCTTTCTTT
TRBV19,many,TRBJ1-3,-,CASSPGPNSGNTIYF,TGTGCCAGTAGCCCAGGACCGAACTCTGGAAACACCATATATTTT
TRBV12-3/TRBV12-4,-,TRBJ2-1,-,CASSFMVPSREPTGYNEQFF,TGTGCCAGCAGTTTTATGGTTCCTTCCAGGGAACCAACGGGGTACAATGAGCAGTTCTTC
TRBV18,-,TRBJ2-1,TRBD1,CASSLQANTGGSEQFF,TGTGCCAGCTCACTCCAGGCTAACACAGGGGGAAGTGAGCAGTTCTTC
TRBV28,-,TRBJ2-3,-,CASSIPGESTDTQYF,TGTGCCAGCAGTATCCCGGGAGAAAGCACAGATACGCAGTATTTT
TRBV7-9,-,TRBJ2-5,TRBD1,CASSFSPPGQQETQYF,TGTGCCAGCAGCTTTTCTCCACCGGGACAGCAAGAGACCCAGTACTTC
TRBV11-2,few,TRBJ1-2,TRBD1,CASSLDSRTGPGSLGYGYTF,TGTGCCAGCAGCTTAGATTCCCGGACAGGGCCAGGATCGCTGGGCTATGGCTACACCTTC
TRBV28,many,TRBJ2-2,TRBD1,CASSWDSLNTGELFF,TGTGCCAGCAGTTGGGACAGCTTGAACACCGGGGAGCTGTTTTTT
TRBV12-3/TRBV12-4,-,TRBJ1-4,-,CASSLDKVKLFF,TGTGCCAGCAGTCTGGACAAGGTAAAACTGTTTTTT
TRBV5-1,-,TRBJ2-1,-,CASSFSEGGFNEQFF,TGCGCCAGCAGCTTCTCCGAGGGGGGATTCAATGAGCAGTTCTTC
TRBV20-1,-,TRBJ2-1,-,CSASWPSSYNEQFF,TGCAGTGCTAGTTGGCCCAGCTCCTACAATGAGCAGTTCTTC
TRBV9,many,TRBJ2-3,-,CASSVGLRGTDTQYF,TGTGCCAGCAGCGTAGGGCTTAGGGGGACAGATACGCAGTATTTT
TRBV13,-,TRBJ1-1,-,CASSFPDSGNTEAFF,TGTGCCAGCAGCTTTCCCGATTCTGGGAACACTGAAGCTTTCTTT
TRBV10-3,many,TRBJ2-3,-,CAIRGASPPKTDTQYF,TGTGCCATCAGGGGGGCTTCCCCTCCTAAAACAGATACGCAGTATTTT
TRBV15,few,TRBJ2-2,-,CATSRDQFWTGELFF,TGTGCCACCAGCAGAGATCAGTTTTGGACCGGGGAGCTGTTTTTT
TRBV7-7,-,TRBJ2-5,TRBD2,CASRFSGRAGETQYF,TGTGCCAGCAGGTTTAGCGGGAGGGCCGGGGAGACCCAGTACTTC
TRBV7-9,few,TRBJ1-5,TRBD1,CASSSGTGGYSNQPQHF,TGTGCCAGCAGCTCCGGGACAGGGGGTTATAGCAATCAGCCCCAGCATTTT
TRBV12-3/TRBV12-4,few,TRBJ1-1,TRBD1,CASRRTGDVPGEAFF,TGTGCCAGCAGAAGGACAGGGGACGTCCCCGGTGAAGCTTTCTTT
TRBV10-3,many,TRBJ2-7,TRBD1,CAISGTGSSYEQYF,TGTGCCATCAGTGGGACAGGGAGCTCCTACGAGCAGTACTTC
TRBV5-1,few,TRBJ1-1,-,CASSLDSQNTEAFF,TGCGCCAGCAGCTTGGACAGCCAGAACACTGAAGCTTTCTTT
TRBV9,-,TRBJ1-4,TRBD1,CASSVGQGRIEKLFF,TGTGCCAGCAGCGTAGGACAGGGGCGCATTGAAAAACTGTTTTTT
TRBV7-9,once,TRBJ2-1,TRBD2,CASSLGGGGSGNEQFF,TGTGCCAGCAGTTTGGGCGGGGGGGGGTCCGGCAATGAGCAGTTCTTC
TRBV10-1,few,TRBJ2-5,-,CASSEDGGRETQYF,TGCGCCAGCAGTGAAGACGGGGGTCGGGAGACCCAGTACTTC
TRBV29-1,-,TRBJ2-1,TRBD2,CSVALTSGYNEQFF,TGCAGCGTTGCGTTGACTAGCGGTTACAATGAGCAGTTCTTC
TRBV5-6,-,TRBJ2-3,TRBD2,CASSLLAGGFADTQYF,TGTGCCAGCAGCCTTCTAGCGGGGGGGTTCGCAGATACGCAGTATTTT
TRBV10-3,many,TRBJ2-1,-,CAISSGNEQFF,TGTGCCATCAGTTCGGGCAATGAGCAGTTCTTC
TRBV29-1,few,TRBJ2-1,-,CSVDSGRSYNEQFF,TGCAGCGTTGATTCCGGGAGATCTTACAATGAGCAGTTCTTC
TRBV5-1,few,TRBJ2-1,TRBD2,CASSLVGGGAHYNEQFF,TGCGCCAGCAGCTTGGTTGGCGGGGGGGCCCACTACAATGAGCAGTTCTTC
TRBV20-1,few,TRBJ2-4,-,CSASRMASEAKNIQYF,TGCAGTGCTAGTCGGATGGCTTCAGAAGCCAAAAACATTCAGTACTTC
TRBV7-7,few,TRBJ2-1,TRBD2,CASSLGGLADLSYNEQFF,TGTGCCAGCAGCTTAGGGGGACTAGCGGATCTCTCCTACAATGAGCAGTTCTTC
TRBV20-1,-,TRBJ2-5,TRBD2,CCALLAGGPYQETQYF,TGCTGTGCACTGCTAGCGGGGGGGCCGTACCAAGAGACCCAGTACTTC
TRBV10-3,-,TRBJ1-1,-,CAISGGLITEAFF,TGTGCCATCAGTGGCGGCCTGATCACTGAAGCTTTCTTT
TRBV15,-,TRBJ1-4,-,CATNSGEDEKLFF,TGTGCCACCAACTCAGGGGAGGATGAAAAACTGTTTTTT
TRBV20-1,-,TRBJ1-4,-,CSARQTGFNEKLFF,TGCAGTGCTAGACAAACAGGGTTCAATGAAAAACTGTTTTTT
TRBV12-3/TRBV12-4,few,TRBJ1-5,-,CASSSREGSNQPQHF,TGTGCCAGCAGTTCGAGAGAGGGTAGCAATCAGCCCCAGCATTTT